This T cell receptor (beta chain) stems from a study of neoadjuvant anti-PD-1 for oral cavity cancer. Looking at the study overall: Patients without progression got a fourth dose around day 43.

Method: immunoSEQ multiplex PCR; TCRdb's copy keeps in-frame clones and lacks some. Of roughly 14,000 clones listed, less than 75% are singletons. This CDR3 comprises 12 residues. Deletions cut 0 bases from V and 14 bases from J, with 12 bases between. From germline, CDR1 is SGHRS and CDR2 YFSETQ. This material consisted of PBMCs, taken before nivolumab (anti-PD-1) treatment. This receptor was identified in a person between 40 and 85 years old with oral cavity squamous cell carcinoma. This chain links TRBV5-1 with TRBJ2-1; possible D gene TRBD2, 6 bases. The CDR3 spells CASSLGGGIKFF. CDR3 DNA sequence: TGCGCCAGCAGCTTGGGGGGCGGGATAAAGTTCTTC.